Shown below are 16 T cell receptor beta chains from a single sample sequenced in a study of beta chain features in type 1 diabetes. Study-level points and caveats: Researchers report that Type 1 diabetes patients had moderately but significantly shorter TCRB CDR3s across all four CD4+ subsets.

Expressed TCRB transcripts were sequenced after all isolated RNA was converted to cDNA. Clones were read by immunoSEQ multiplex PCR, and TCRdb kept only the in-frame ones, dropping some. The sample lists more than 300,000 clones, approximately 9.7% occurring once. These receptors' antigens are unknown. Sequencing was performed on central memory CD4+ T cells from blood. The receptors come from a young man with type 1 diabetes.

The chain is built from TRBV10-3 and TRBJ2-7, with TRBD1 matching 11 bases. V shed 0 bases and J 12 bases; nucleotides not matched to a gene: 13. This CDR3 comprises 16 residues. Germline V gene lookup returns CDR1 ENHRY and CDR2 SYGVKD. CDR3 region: CAISESGLRDRGIAYF. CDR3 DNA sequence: TGTGCCATCAGTGAGTCGGGACTCCGGGACAGGGGGATTGCGTACTTC.

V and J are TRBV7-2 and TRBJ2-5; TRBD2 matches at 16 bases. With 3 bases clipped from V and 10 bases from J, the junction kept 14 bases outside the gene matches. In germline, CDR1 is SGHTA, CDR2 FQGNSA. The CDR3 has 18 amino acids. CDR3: CASSLRPSGTSGGALQYF. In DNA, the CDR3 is TGTGCCAGCAGCTTGCGCCCGAGCGGGACTAGCGGGGGGGCGCTCCAGTACTTC.

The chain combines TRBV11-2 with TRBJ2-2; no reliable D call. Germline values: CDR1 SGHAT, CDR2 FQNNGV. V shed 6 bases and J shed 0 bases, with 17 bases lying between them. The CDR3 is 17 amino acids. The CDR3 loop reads CASSPLQRYANTGELFF. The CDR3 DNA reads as TGTGCCAGCAGTCCATTACAGAGATACGCGAACACCGGGGAGCTGTTTTTT.

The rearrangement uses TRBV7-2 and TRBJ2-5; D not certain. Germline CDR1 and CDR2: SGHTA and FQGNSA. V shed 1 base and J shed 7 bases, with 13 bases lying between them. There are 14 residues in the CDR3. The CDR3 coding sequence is TGTGCCAGCAGCTTAGGTAGCACCGTGGGGACCCAGTACTTC. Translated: CASSLGSTVGTQYF.

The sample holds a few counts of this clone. The CDR3 region has the DNA TGCGCCAGCAATCGGGGGGCCACCGGGGAGCTGTTTTTT. This gives the protein CASNRGATGELFF. The J gene is TRBJ2-2, the V gene TRBV10-2; the D gene is possibly TRBD2 (7 bases). V lost 7 bases and J 4 bases, leaving 10 bases between the germline ends. The CDR3 is made up of 13 amino acids. Germline-derived CDR1 and CDR2 are WSHSY and SAAADI.

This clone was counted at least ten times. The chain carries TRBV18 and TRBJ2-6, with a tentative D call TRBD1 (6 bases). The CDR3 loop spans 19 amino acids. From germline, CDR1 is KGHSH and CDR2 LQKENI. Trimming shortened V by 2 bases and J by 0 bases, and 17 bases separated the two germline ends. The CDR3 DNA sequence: TGTGCCAGCTCACCAGATCCGGGACAAGGGAGCTCTGGGGCCAACGTCCTGACTTTC. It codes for CASSPDPGQGSSGANVLTF.

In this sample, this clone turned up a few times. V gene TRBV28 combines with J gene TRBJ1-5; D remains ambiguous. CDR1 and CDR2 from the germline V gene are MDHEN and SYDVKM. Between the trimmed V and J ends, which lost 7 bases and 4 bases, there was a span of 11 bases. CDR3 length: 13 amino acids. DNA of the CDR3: TGTGCCAGCAACGTAGCCGTAAATCAGCCCCAGCATTTT. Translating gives CASNVAVNQPQHF.

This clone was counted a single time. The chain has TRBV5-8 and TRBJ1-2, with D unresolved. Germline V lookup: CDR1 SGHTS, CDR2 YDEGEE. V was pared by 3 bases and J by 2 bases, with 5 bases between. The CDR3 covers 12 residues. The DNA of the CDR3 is TGTGCCAGCAGCTGGCCCAACTATGGCTACACCTTC. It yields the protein CASSWPNYGYTF.

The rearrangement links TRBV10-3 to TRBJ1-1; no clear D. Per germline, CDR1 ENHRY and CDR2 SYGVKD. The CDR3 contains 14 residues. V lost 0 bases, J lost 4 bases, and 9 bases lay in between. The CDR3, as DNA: TGTGCCATCAGTGAGTCGGACGCTAGCACTGAAGCTTTCTTT. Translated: CAISESDASTEAFF.

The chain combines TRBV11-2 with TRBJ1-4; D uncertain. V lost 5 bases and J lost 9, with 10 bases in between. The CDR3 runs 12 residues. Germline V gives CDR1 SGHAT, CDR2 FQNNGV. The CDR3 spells CASSKTDQKLFF. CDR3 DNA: TGTGCCAGCAGCAAGACGGACCAAAAACTGTTTTTT.

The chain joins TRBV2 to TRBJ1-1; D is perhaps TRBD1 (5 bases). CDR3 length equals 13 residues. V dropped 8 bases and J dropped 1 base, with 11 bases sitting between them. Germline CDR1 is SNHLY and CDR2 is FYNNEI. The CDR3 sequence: CASHRFENTEAFF. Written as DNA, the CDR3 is TGTGCCAGCCACAGGTTTGAGAACACTGAAGCTTTCTTT.

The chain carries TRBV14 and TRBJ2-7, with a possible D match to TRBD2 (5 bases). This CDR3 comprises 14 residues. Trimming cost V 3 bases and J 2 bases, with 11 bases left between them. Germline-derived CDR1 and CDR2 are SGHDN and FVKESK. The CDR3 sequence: CASSQRTGTYEQYF. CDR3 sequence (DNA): TGTGCCAGCAGCCAGAGGACGGGAACCTACGAGCAGTACTTC.

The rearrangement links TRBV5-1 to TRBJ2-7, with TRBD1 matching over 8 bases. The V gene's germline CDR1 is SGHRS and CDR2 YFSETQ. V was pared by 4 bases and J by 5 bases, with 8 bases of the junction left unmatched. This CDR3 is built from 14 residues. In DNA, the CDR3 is TGCGCCAGCAGCAAAGGGGCAGGGGGCAACGAGCAGTACTTC. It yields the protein CASSKGAGGNEQYF.

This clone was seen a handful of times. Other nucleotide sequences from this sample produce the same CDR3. The DNA for the CDR3 is TGTGCCAGCAGTTACGACAGAAACACCGGGGAGCTGTTTTTT. Amino acid sequence: CASSYDRNTGELFF. The chain joins TRBV6-5 to TRBJ2-2; D might be TRBD1 (5 bases). The germline V and J ends were trimmed by 2 bases and 2 bases, with 6 bases remaining between them. The CDR3 contains 14 residues. Germline V gene sequence: CDR1 MNHEY, CDR2 SVGAGI.

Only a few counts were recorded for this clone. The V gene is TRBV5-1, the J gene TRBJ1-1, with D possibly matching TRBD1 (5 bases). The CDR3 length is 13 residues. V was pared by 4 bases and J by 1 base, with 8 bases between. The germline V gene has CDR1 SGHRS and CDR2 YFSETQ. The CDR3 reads CASSKTENTEAFF. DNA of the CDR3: TGCGCCAGCAGCAAGACAGAGAACACTGAAGCTTTCTTT.

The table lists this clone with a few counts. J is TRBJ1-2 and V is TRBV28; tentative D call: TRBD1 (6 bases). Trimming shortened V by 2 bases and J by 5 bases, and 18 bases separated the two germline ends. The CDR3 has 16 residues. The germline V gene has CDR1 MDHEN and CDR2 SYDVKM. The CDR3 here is CASSLPASTGGYGYTF. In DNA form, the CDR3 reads TGTGCCAGCAGTTTACCCGCCTCGACAGGCGGTTATGGCTACACCTTC.